This T cell receptor (beta chain) appears in the sequencing data of a study of cytomegalovirus exposure and HLA in healthy donors. Study findings and constraints: Fewer N-insertions (relative to the roughly 700-donor mean) were reportedly seen in an Asian-associated ancestry cluster in a later analysis.

Only one count was recorded for this clone. Its antigen is still unknown. With V trimmed by 3 bases and J by 2 bases, 12 bases remained unmatched. CDR3 size: 18 residues. Germline lookup yields CDR1 SEHNR and CDR2 FQNEAQ (reference sequence). Primers included in the PCR were 60 Vbeta and 13 Jbeta primers. The data were produced by immunoSEQ multiplex PCR, yet TCRdb's version contains in-frame clones alone and is incomplete. The repertoire holds around 110,000 clones, with around three quarters as singletons. Sequencing was done on a sample of PBMCs. The gene calls are TRBV7-9 and TRBJ1-1, with 10 bases fitting TRBD1. This clonotype was obtained from a woman aged 25 to 39 in good health and CMV-seronegative. The CDR3 bases are TGTGCCAGCAGCTTTTACGGGGACAGGGGTTCCTTAAACACTGAAGCTTTCTTT. It specifies CASSFYGDRGSLNTEAFF.